Below, 25 T cell receptor beta chains from the same sample are listed, as sequenced in a study of beta chain features in type 1 diabetes. Reverse transcription of all isolated RNA meant that expressed TCRB transcripts were sequenced. Assay used: immunoSEQ multiplex PCR; TCRdb lists only in-frame clones, some missing. The sample holds roughly 140,000 clones; 40% to 55% are singletons and the top ten take approximately 0.4%. The sample consisted of Tregs from blood. Receptors originate from a man between 18 and 35 years old in good health.

The V gene is TRBV5-1, the J gene TRBJ2-3; 7 positions agree with TRBD2. With V trimmed by 0 bases and J by 2 bases, 3 bases remained unmatched. This CDR3 has 15 residues. Germline CDR1 SGHRS, CDR2 YFSETQ. The CDR3 protein is CASSLASGITDTQYF. The CDR3 DNA sequence: TGCGCCAGCAGCTTGGCTAGCGGAATCACAGATACGCAGTATTTT.

This chain connects TRBV4-2 to TRBJ1-6; 7 positions match TRBD1. The length of the CDR3 is 15 residues. The J segment lost 7 bases and the V segment lost 1 base, leaving 4 bases of the junction unmatched. CDR1 and CDR2 from the germline V gene are LGHNA and YNFKEQ. Here the CDR3 reads CASSQGRGQNSPLHF. CDR3 sequence (DNA): TGTGCCAGCAGCCAAGGTCGGGGACAGAATTCACCCCTCCACTTT.

The chain joins TRBV5-1 to TRBJ1-1; D remains ambiguous. Germline CDR1 and CDR2: SGHRS and YFSETQ. V lost 0 bases and J 4 bases, leaving 7 bases between the germline ends. The CDR3 consists of 13 residues. The DNA of the CDR3 is TGCGCCAGCAGCTTGGGAGGGCTCACTGAAGCTTTCTTT. It is translated as CASSLGGLTEAFF. Using reference TRBV5-1 and TRBJ1-1 for the parts outside the CDR3, the full variable domain is KAGVTQTPRYLIKTRGQQVTLSCSPISGHRSVSWYQQTPGQGLQFLFEYFSETQRNKGNFPGRFSGRQFSNSRSEMNVSTLELGDSALYLCASSLGGLTEAFFGQGTRLTVV.

J is TRBJ1-2 and V is TRBV5-5; D perhaps matches TRBD1 (6 bases). Between the trimmed V and J ends, which lost 2 bases and 4 bases, there was a span of 18 bases. CDR3 length: 16 amino acids. Germline V gives CDR1 SGHKS, CDR2 YYEKEE (reference sequence). The CDR3, as DNA: TGTGCCAGCAGCTTATGGGGACAAGGATTATCCTATGGCTACACCTTC. Amino acids: CASSLWGQGLSYGYTF.

The chain is built from TRBV9 and TRBJ2-3; D unresolved. The CDR3 sequence is 14 residues long. Germline lookup yields CDR1 SGDLS and CDR2 YYNGEE. Trimming stripped 4 bases from V and 6 bases from J, with 15 bases between. The CDR3 loop is CASSPSSASDTQYF. In nucleotides, the CDR3 is TGTGCCAGCAGCCCTTCAAGCGCTTCCGATACGCAGTATTTT. Variable domain in full (rest from reference TRBV9 and TRBJ2-3): DSGVTQTPKHLITATGQRVTLRCSPRSGDLSVYWYQQSLDQGLQFLIQYYNGEERAKGNILERFSAQQFPDLHSELNLSSLELGDSALYFCASSPSSASDTQYFGPGTRLTVL.

The chain has TRBV7-2 and TRBJ2-3, with TRBD2 as a possible D gene (6 bases). Per the germline V gene, CDR1 is SGHTA and CDR2 is FQGNSA. Trimming stripped 5 bases from V and 2 bases from J, with 14 bases between. The CDR3 runs to 15 residues. Written as DNA, the CDR3 is TGTGCCAGCAGCCTCGGGACTGGTTACACAGATACGCAGTATTTT. The encoded protein is CASSLGTGYTDTQYF.

CDR3 DNA: TGTGCCAGCACCCGGGTGGGCAATGAGCAGTTCTTC. Amino acids: CASTRVGNEQFF. This chain links TRBV6-1 with TRBJ2-1, with no clear D. Germline loops: CDR1 MNHNS, CDR2 SASEGT. CDR3 length: 12 amino acids. The V end lost 7 bases, the J end lost 6 bases, and 10 bases lay between the germline ends.

CDR3 bases: TGTGCCAGTAGTATCGGGGGGGTGAGGGCCAAAAACATTCAGTACTTC. This sequence encodes CASSIGGVRAKNIQYF. V is TRBV19 and J is TRBJ2-4; 8 nucleotides align to TRBD2. Per the germline V gene, CDR1 is LNHDA and CDR2 is SQIVND (reference sequence). V lost 3 bases, J lost 1 base, and 5 bases stayed unmatched. The CDR3 has 16 residues.

This chain joins TRBV28 and TRBJ1-5; TRBD1 is a possible D gene (6 bases). Germline lookup yields CDR1 MDHEN and CDR2 SYDVKM. The CDR3 runs 15 residues. V shed 2 bases and J shed 2 bases, with 10 bases lying between them. The DNA of the CDR3 is TGTGCCAGCAGTTTACAGGGGTTAGGCAATCAGCCCCAGCATTTT. Translation gives CASSLQGLGNQPQHF. Drawing the rest from reference TRBV28 and TRBJ1-5, the complete variable domain is DVKVTQSSRYLVKRTGEKVFLECVQDMDHENMFWYRQDPGLGLRLIYFSYDVKMKEKGDIPEGYSVSREKKERFSLILESASTNQTSMYLCASSLQGLGNQPQHFGDGTRLSIL.

The chain joins TRBV7-3 to TRBJ2-3, with TRBD1 as a possible D gene (5 bases). V lost 6 bases and J lost 10, with 17 bases in between. Germline assignment: CDR1 SGHTA and CDR2 FQGTGA. The CDR3 covers 13 residues. The CDR3 spells CASSTALDTAQYF. For the CDR3, the DNA is TGTGCCAGCAGTACCGCCCTGGACACCGCGCAGTATTTT.

This clone came up once. The chain uses TRBV6-5 and TRBJ1-5; 7 nucleotides align to TRBD1. The CDR3 runs to 13 residues. Trimming took 6 bases from V and 5 from J; bases not matched to a gene: 4. Germline loops: CDR1 MNHEY, CDR2 SVGAGI. CDR3 sequence reads: CASRTGSHQPQHF. The CDR3, as DNA: TGTGCCAGCAGGACAGGGTCACATCAGCCCCAGCATTTT.

In its sample, this clone was seen a few times. The J gene is TRBJ2-3, the V gene TRBV2; 13 positions agree with TRBD2. This CDR3 is 15 amino acids long. Germline V lookup: CDR1 SNHLY, CDR2 FYNNEI. V shed 3 bases, J shed 8 bases, and the junction held 5 bases outside the gene matches. The CDR3 DNA follows: TGTGCCAGCAGTGATACTAGCGGGAGGGCCGGTACGCAGTATTTT. Protein product: CASSDTSGRAGTQYF. The variable domain in full, with the rest retrieved from reference TRBV2 and TRBJ2-3, is EPEVTQTPSHQVTQMGQEVILRCVPISNHLYFYWYRQILGQKVEFLVSFYNNEISEKSEIFDDQFSVERPDGSNFTLKIRSTKLEDSAMYFCASSDTSGRAGTQYFGPGTRLTVL.

The genes are TRBV7-2 and TRBJ1-1; 10 nucleotides align to TRBD1. There are 17 residues in the CDR3. V dropped 5 bases and J dropped 0; count of bases not matched to a gene: 9. Germline V gene sequence: CDR1 SGHTA, CDR2 FQGNSA. The CDR3 DNA reads TGTGCCAGCAGCCGAGGGTGGGGACAGGGGTTGAACACTGAAGCTTTCTTT. This translates into CASSRGWGQGLNTEAFF. The full variable domain, its missing parts supplied by reference TRBV7-2 and TRBJ1-1, is GAGVSQSPSNKVTEKGKDVELRCDPISGHTALYWYRQSLGQGLEFLIYFQGNSAPDKSGLPSDRFSAERTGGSVSTLTIQRTQQEDSAVYLCASSRGWGQGLNTEAFFGQGTRLTVV.

The chain carries TRBV6-6 and TRBJ2-5, with 7 bases fitting TRBD1. The tail of the sequence fits TRBJ2-7 better, so the J call may be wrong. The CDR3 has 16 residues. Germline V lookup: CDR1 MNHNY, CDR2 SVGAGI (reference sequence). CDR3: CASSSTHRGRSYEQYF. The CDR3 region has the DNA TGTGCCAGCAGTTCTACTCACAGGGGTAGATCCTACGAGCAGTACTTC.

The gene calls are TRBV28 and TRBJ1-2; maybe TRBD1 (5 bases). In germline, CDR1 is MDHEN, CDR2 SYDVKM. Trimming took off 5 bases at V and 4 bases at J, with 17 bases between the two ends. CDR3 length: 15 amino acids. DNA of the CDR3: TGTGCCAGCAGTCCCCGGCAGGGTCTAAGCTATGGCTACACCTTC. Translation gives CASSPRQGLSYGYTF.

The rearrangement links TRBV5-1 to TRBJ2-1; the D gene is possibly TRBD2 (5 bases). This CDR3 contains 15 residues. Germline values: CDR1 SGHRS, CDR2 YFSETQ. Deletions cut 6 bases from V and 0 bases from J, with 13 bases between. The CDR3 sequence is CASTQSGSSYNEQFF. DNA for the CDR3: TGCGCCAGCACCCAAAGCGGAAGCTCCTACAATGAGCAGTTCTTC.

This clone was seen only once. The rearrangement links TRBV6-5 to TRBJ1-4; D not resolved. Trimming cost V 4 bases and J 0 bases, with 12 bases left between them. This CDR3 comprises 16 residues. Germline CDR1 and CDR2: MNHEY and SVGAGI. CDR3: CASSSLPQATNEKLFF. CDR3 DNA sequence: TGTGCCAGCAGTTCCCTCCCCCAGGCAACTAATGAAAAACTGTTTTTT.

The genes are TRBV9 and TRBJ2-2; 8 nucleotides align to TRBD2. V was clipped by 3 bases and J by 2 bases; unmatched bases: 3. The CDR3 covers 15 residues. The germline V gene encodes CDR1 SGDLS and CDR2 YYNGEE. CDR3 coding DNA: TGTGCCAGCAGCGAGCGGGGGAGTAACACCGGGGAGCTGTTTTTT. Amino acid sequence: CASSERGSNTGELFF. The full variable domain, completed using reference TRBV9 and TRBJ2-2, is DSGVTQTPKHLITATGQRVTLRCSPRSGDLSVYWYQQSLDQGLQFLIQYYNGEERAKGNILERFSAQQFPDLHSELNLSSLELGDSALYFCASSERGSNTGELFFGEGSRLTVL.

This sequence joins TRBV11-2 and TRBJ1-2; TRBD1 agrees at 9 bases. Unmatched junction bases numbered 7, after V lost 5 bases and J lost 6 bases. The CDR3 extends over 14 amino acids. The germline CDR1 and CDR2 sequences are SGHAT and FQNNGV. For the CDR3, the DNA is TGTGCCAGCAGCGCGAGGACAGGGGACCATGGCTACACCTTC. Its translation is CASSARTGDHGYTF.

This clone was seen just once. This chain uses TRBV6-1 with TRBJ2-7; TRBD1 matches at 7 bases. CDR1 MNHNS and CDR2 SASEGT come from the germline V gene. CDR3 length: 15 amino acids. The J segment lost 3 bases and the V segment lost 1 base, leaving 6 bases of the junction unmatched. The CDR3 bases are TGTGCCAGCAGTGAAGGGACAGGAACTTTCTACGAGCAGTACTTC. Translation: CASSEGTGTFYEQYF.

This clone was seen a few times. The chain carries TRBV5-1 and TRBJ2-1; 8 bases agree with TRBD2. The CDR3 extends over 15 amino acids. Losses at the gene ends were 1 base for V and 7 bases for J; bases not matched to a gene: 7. Germline assignment: CDR1 SGHRS and CDR2 YFSETQ. The CDR3 nucleotides are TGCGCCAGCAGCTTGACGGGAGGGCCTAGAAATGAGCAGTTCTTC. Amino acid sequence: CASSLTGGPRNEQFF.

The V call is TRBV29-1, the J call TRBJ2-5; no reliable D call. Germline assignment: CDR1 SQVTM and CDR2 ANQGSEA. Trimming removed 4 bases from V and 2 bases from J, with 2 bases in between. The CDR3 length is 10 residues. CDR3 amino acids: CSVAQETQYF. As DNA, the CDR3 is TGCAGCGTTGCTCAAGAGACCCAGTACTTC.

The rearrangement joins TRBV7-2 to TRBJ1-2, with TRBD1 as a possible D gene (6 bases). V lost 1 base to trimming and J lost 4 bases, with 19 bases between them. The CDR3 has 17 residues. Looked up from germline, CDR1 is SGHTA and CDR2 is FQGNSA. CDR3 residues: CASSLGLNEGRGYGYTF. DNA of the CDR3: TGTGCCAGCAGCTTAGGGCTTAATGAGGGCAGGGGCTATGGCTACACCTTC.

The rearrangement uses TRBV30 and TRBJ2-3, with 13 bases matching TRBD2. The V and J ends lost 0 bases and 11 bases, in that order; junction bases with no gene match: 11. This CDR3 has 16 residues. Looked up from germline, CDR1 is GTSNPN and CDR2 is SVGIG (reference sequence). The CDR3 reads CAWSVGTSGVIGGQYF. CDR3 sequence (DNA): TGTGCCTGGAGTGTAGGGACTAGCGGGGTAATCGGCGGGCAGTATTTT.

The chain couples TRBV7-3 to TRBJ2-2; perhaps TRBD1 as D (6 bases). V was trimmed by 2 bases and J by 6 bases, leaving 16 bases between them. The CDR3 spans 16 residues. Germline V gene lookup returns CDR1 SGHTA and CDR2 FQGTGA. CDR3 loop: CASSLSGRGSSGELFF. CDR3 DNA: TGTGCCAGCAGCTTATCCGGCAGGGGTTCGTCCGGGGAGCTGTTTTTT.